This TCR beta chain was sequenced for a study of siplizumab effects on memory and regulatory T cells (dated by TCRdb to about 2019). Turning to the overall study: The effect of the anti-CD2 antibody siplizumab on alloreactive T-cell subsets was examined in allogeneic mixed lymphocyte reactions constructed from human PBMCs.

Additional sequencing covered unstimulated subsets from a few donor pairs, namely CD8+ effector memory, CD4+ naive, CD8+ TEMRA, CD4+ memory and CD8+ naive. Sorted unstimulated T cells, along with proliferating T cells recovered from mixed lymphocyte reactions, underwent TCRbeta CDR3 sequencing. Fresh whole blood from approximately 9 HLA-typed healthy donors was used to isolate PBMCs. Study-level results and caveats: The suppressive function of proliferating Tregs from siplizumab cultures was not functionally confirmed. Siplizumab significantly reduced the cumulative frequency of alloreactive sequences traceable to unstimulated CD4+ memory T cells. Unstimulated naive T cells appeared to be more diverse than memory T cells, and naive cells seemed to make a substantial contribution to the alloresponse. In reactions with siplizumab, an average of about 62% of mappable alloreactive CD4+ clones were Treg-derived, compared with around 28% in control reactions. A naive or memory phenotype could not be assigned to roughly 80-96% of proliferating CD4+ or CD8+ clones. Because sequences at frequencies below about 10^-5 were poorly captured, only a minor fraction of alloreactive clones could be mapped back to unstimulated subsets.

The method behind the library was the immunoSEQ multiplex PCR assay. The deep sequencing platform assayed approximately 10^5 TCR templates per sample. Genomic DNA extracted from sorted T cells was the material used for TCRbeta CDR3 sequencing. The authors' pipeline ran thus. The R programming language was used for the clonal analysis of the TCRbeta CDR3 data. Unstimulated samples were compared with post-reaction CFSE-low samples to define alloreactive CD4+ and CD8+ clones. By matching sequences to the repertoires of sorted unstimulated Treg and non-Treg cells, each alloreactive CD4+ clone was assigned a regulatory or non-regulatory origin. Not all clones reach the TCRdb copy of this immuneACCESS table, which keeps in-frame sequences only. Checked studies attribute under half of the gap to unresolved V genes and leave the rest unexplained. V and J calls and clone size follow that table, whereas D and trimming were derived from the DNA. Counted in this sample were tens of thousands of clones; around 95% of them appeared once. The top ten constitute 0.031% of the sample.

On this clone itself: Its specific antigen is unknown. It has no much larger one-base neighbor in the sample; base qualities were not kept.

The sample comprised naive CD4+ T cells sorted from blood. The cell subset or site label of this sample denotes: unstimulated naive T cells. This receptor was obtained from a human donor in good health.

The CDR3 protein sequence reads: CASSVGWSSGYEQYF. The DNA reads as follows: TGTGCCAGCAGCGTAGGGTGGAGTAGCGGCTACGAGCAGTACTTC. The rearranged segments are TRBV9 and TRBJ2-7, with TRBD2 perhaps the D gene, on 6 matching bases. The germline V gene encodes CDR1 SGDLS and CDR2 YYNGEE. The CDR3 starts with the cysteine, ends with the phenylalanine, and has 15 residues. Only the CDR3 part of the read is kept: 45 bases, read in frame from the first base. Cut back by 0 bases and 3 bases, the V and J ends lie 13 bases apart.